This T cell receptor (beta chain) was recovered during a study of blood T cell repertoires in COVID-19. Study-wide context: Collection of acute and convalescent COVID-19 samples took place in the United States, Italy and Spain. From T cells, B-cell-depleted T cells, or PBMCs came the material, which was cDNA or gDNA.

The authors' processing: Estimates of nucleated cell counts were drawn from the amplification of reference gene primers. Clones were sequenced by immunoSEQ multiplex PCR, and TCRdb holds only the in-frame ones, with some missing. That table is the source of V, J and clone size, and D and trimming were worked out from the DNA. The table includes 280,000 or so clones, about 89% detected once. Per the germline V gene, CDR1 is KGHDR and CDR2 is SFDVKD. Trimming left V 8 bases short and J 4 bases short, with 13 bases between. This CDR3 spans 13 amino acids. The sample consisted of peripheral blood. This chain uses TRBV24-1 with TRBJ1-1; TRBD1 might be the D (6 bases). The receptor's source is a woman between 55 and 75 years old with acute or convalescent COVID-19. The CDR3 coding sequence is TGTGCCACCACCGGAACAGGGAGCACTGAAGCTTTCTTT. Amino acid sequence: CATTGTGSTEAFF.